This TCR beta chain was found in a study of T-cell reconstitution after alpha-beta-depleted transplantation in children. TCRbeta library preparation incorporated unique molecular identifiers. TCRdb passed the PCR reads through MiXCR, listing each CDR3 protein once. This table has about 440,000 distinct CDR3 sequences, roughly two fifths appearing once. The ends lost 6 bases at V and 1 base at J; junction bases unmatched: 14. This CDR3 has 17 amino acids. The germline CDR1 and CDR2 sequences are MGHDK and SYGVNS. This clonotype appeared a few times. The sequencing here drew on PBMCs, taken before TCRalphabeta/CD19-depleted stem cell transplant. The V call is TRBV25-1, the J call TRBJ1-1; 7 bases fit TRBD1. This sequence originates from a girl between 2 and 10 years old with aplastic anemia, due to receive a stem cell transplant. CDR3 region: CASRVTGPNPGNTEAFF. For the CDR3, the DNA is TGTGCCAGCAGGGTGACAGGGCCTAATCCAGGGAACACTGAAGCTTTCTTT.